The 8 T cell receptor beta chains reported below all come from one sample, sequenced in a study of response to subunit inactivated influenza vaccine. TCRdb re-called the RT-PCR reads with MiXCR, one entry per CDR3 protein. The data hold more than 600,000 distinct CDR3 sequences, with approximately 17% observed a single time. This specimen was PBMCs from blood, taken less than 6 days after vaccination. These receptor sequences come from a man aged 50 to 60 who received an inactivated influenza vaccine.

V usage is TRBV10-3 and J usage is TRBJ2-7, with 14 bases lining up with TRBD2. The CDR3 contains 15 residues. The V and J ends lost 7 bases and 0 bases, in that order; junction bases with no gene match: 2. The V gene's germline CDR1 is ENHRY and CDR2 SYGVKD. CDR3 region: CAIMGTSGSSYEQYF. CDR3 nucleotide sequence: TGTGCCATCATGGGGACTAGCGGGAGCTCCTACGAGCAGTACTTC.

This clonotype showed up many times. The CDR3 DNA follows: TGCAGTGCTAGGCCGGGACTAGCGGGAGGGCCGAGAGGGACCCAGTACTTC. It codes for CSARPGLAGGPRGTQYF. The chain uses TRBV20-1 and TRBJ2-5, with 16 bases that match TRBD2. The CDR3 runs 17 residues. The J segment lost 7 bases and the V segment lost 3 bases, leaving 11 bases of the junction unmatched. Germline CDR1 and CDR2: DFQATT and SNEGSKA (reference sequence).

This clonotype was seen only a few times. The chain carries TRBV12-3 or TRBV12-4 and TRBJ1-1; no clear D. This CDR3 comprises 14 residues. The V gene lost 3 bases and the J gene lost 3 bases, with 11 bases spanning the gap. The DNA for the CDR3 is TGTGCCAGCAGTTTCATCCGGGGAGACACTGAAGCTTTCTTT. It is translated as CASSFIRGDTEAFF.

This clonotype was observed a handful of times. The V gene is TRBV28, the J gene TRBJ2-1, with 7 nucleotides matching TRBD1. The CDR3 consists of 13 residues. The V and J ends lost 6 bases and 9 bases, in that order; junction bases with no gene match: 8. CDR1 and CDR2 (germline): MDHEN, SYDVKM. The CDR3 bases are TGTGCCAGCAGGGGCACAGGGGTGGGTGAGCAGTTCTTC. Translated: CASRGTGVGEQFF.

This clonotype was detected only a few times. The chain employs TRBV5-8 and TRBJ2-5; a weak D match, TRBD1 (7 bases). Trimming removed 3 bases at V and 5 bases at J, with 17 bases between. CDR1 is SGHTS and CDR2 is YDEGEE in the germline V gene. This CDR3 has 15 amino acids. CDR3 nucleotide sequence: TGTGCCAGCAGCTACGGGGGACAGCTCGGGGAGACCCAGTACTTC. It encodes CASSYGGQLGETQYF.

There are many counts of this clonotype. The rearrangement joins TRBV20-1 to TRBJ2-7; TRBD1 aligns across 10 bases. The germline V gene has CDR1 DFQATT and CDR2 SNEGSKA (reference sequence). The CDR3 contains 15 residues. V lost 3 bases and J lost 5; bases outside the gene matches: 10. CDR3: CSARATSGTGDEQYF. The CDR3 DNA is TGCAGTGCTAGGGCTACTTCCGGGACAGGGGACGAGCAGTACTTC.

This clonotype occurred a few times. CDR3 in amino acids: CASSAGTSGSYNEQFF. The DNA of the CDR3 is TGCGCCAGCAGCGCGGGGACTAGCGGGAGTTACAATGAGCAGTTCTTC. This chain uses TRBV5-1 with TRBJ2-1, with TRBD2 matching 14 bases. Germline loops: CDR1 SGHRS, CDR2 YFSETQ. The V segment lost 4 bases and the J segment 4 bases; nucleotides outside the gene matches: 4. The CDR3 covers 16 residues.

This clonotype occurred a few times. The rearrangement links TRBV20-1 to TRBJ1-1; TRBD1 matches 8 bases. The ends lost 6 bases at V and 3 bases at J; junction bases unmatched: 6. Germline V gene data show CDR1 as DFQATT and CDR2 as SNEGSKA (reference sequence). The CDR3 contains 13 residues. CDR3 coding DNA: TGCAGTGCCTCACCAGGGGGCCACACTGAAGCTTTCTTT. This translates into CSASPGGHTEAFF.